The T cell receptor (beta chain) described here comes from a study of response to subunit inactivated influenza vaccine. Overall study findings and caveats: It was suggested by the authors that few new T cells are recruited by each seasonal influenza vaccination.

CDR1 and CDR2 from the germline V gene are MNHEY and SMNVEV (reference sequence). CDR3 length: 16 amino acids. V lost 2 bases to trimming and J lost 0 bases, with 11 bases between them. A remark on this clonotype: The antigen is unknown.

TCRdb passed the RT-PCR reads through MiXCR, listing each CDR3 protein once. This sample yields 630,000 or so distinct CDR3 sequences, of which 15% to 19% are seen a single time; around a tenth belongs to the top ten. The receptor's source is a man in his fifties or sixties who received an inactivated influenza vaccine. The sequenced sample was PBMCs from blood, obtained 11 to 12 days after vaccination. V gene TRBV27 combines with J gene TRBJ2-4; possibly TRBD2 for D (6 bases). CDR3 loop: CASSLRSGPAKNIQYF. The CDR3 DNA follows: TGTGCCAGCAGTTTACGTAGCGGACCAGCCAAAAACATTCAGTACTTC.